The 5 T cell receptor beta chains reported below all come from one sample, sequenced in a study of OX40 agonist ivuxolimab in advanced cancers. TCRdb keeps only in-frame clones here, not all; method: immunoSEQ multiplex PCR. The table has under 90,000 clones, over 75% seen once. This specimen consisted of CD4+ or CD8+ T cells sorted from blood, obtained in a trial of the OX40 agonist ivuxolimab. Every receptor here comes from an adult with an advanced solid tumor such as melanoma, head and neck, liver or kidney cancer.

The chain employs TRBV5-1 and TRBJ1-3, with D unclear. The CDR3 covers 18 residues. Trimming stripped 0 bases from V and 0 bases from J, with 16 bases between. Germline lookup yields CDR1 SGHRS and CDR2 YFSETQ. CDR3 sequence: CASSLGGRALSSGNTIYF. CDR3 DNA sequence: TGCGCCAGCAGCTTGGGGGGTCGGGCGCTGTCCTCTGGAAACACCATATATTTT.

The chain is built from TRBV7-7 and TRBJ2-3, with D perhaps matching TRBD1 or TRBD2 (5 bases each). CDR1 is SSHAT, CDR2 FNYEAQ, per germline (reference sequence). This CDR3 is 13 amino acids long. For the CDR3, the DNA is TGTGCTAGCGCCCAGGGAGGCACAGATACGCAGTATTTT. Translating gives CASAQGGTDTQYF.

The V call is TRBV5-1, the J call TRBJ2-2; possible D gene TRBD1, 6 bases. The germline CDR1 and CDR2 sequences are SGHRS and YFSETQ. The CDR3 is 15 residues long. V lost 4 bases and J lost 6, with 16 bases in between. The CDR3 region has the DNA TGCGCCAGCAGCCCGAACGCAGGGGTTGCCGGGGAGCTGTTTTTT. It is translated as CASSPNAGVAGELFF.

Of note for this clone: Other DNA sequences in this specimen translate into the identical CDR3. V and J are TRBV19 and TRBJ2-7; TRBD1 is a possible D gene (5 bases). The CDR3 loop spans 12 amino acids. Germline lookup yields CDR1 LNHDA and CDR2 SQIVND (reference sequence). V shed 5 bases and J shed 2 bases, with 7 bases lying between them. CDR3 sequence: CASSDRTYEQYF. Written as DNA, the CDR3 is TGTGCCAGTAGTGACAGAACCTACGAGCAGTACTTC.

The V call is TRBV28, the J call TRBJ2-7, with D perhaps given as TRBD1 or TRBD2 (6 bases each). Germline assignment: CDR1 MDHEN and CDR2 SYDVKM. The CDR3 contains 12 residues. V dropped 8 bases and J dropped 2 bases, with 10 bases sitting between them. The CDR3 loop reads CASRGTPYEQYF. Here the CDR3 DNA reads TGTGCCAGCCGGGGGACACCCTACGAGCAGTACTTC.